The 24 T cell receptor beta chains below all came from one sample that was sequenced in a study of somatic mutations in cytotoxic T cells in rheumatoid arthritis. Produced via immunoSEQ multiplex PCR; TCRdb's table is partial and in-frame only. The table lists roughly 15,000 clones, under 85% of them singletons, with 15% to 20% in the top ten. Sample: CD8+ T cells sorted from blood. Source of these receptors: an adult with rheumatoid arthritis.

The chain couples TRBV5-1 to TRBJ2-7; TRBD1 matches 7 bases. Germline CDR1 and CDR2: SGHRS and YFSETQ. This CDR3 is built from 13 residues. Unmatched junction bases numbered 7, after V lost 4 bases and J lost 6 bases. The CDR3 DNA reads TGCGCCAGCAGCCCGACAGGGAGTGGCGAGCAGTACGTC. This gives the protein CASSPTGSGEQYV.

The chain is built from TRBV7-9 and TRBJ1-2; tentatively, D is TRBD1 (5 bases). This CDR3 is built from 13 residues. CDR1 SEHNR and CDR2 FQNEAQ come from the germline V gene (reference sequence). V was shortened by 7 bases and J by 8 bases, with 17 bases between the two germline ends. The CDR3 sequence is CASTGGVGSGYTF. For the CDR3, the DNA is TGTGCCAGCACCGGGGGGGTAGGGTCGGGCTACACCTTC.

The V call is TRBV6-1, the J call TRBJ1-5; D remains unclear. V was shortened by 2 bases and J by 3 bases, with 11 bases between the two germline ends. The CDR3 is 15 residues long. The V gene's germline CDR1 is MNHNS and CDR2 SASEGT. CDR3 in amino acids: CASSEKSLLNQPQHF. As DNA, the CDR3 is TGTGCCAGCAGTGAAAAAAGTCTGCTCAATCAGCCCCAGCATTTT.

The J gene is TRBJ1-1, the V gene TRBV28, with D possibly TRBD1 on 6 matching bases. V shed 5 bases and J shed 1 base, with 14 bases lying between them. CDR1 is MDHEN and CDR2 is SYDVKM in the germline V gene. CDR3 size: 15 residues. Here the CDR3 reads CASSPPDRKNTEAFF. The CDR3 nucleotides are TGTGCCAGCAGTCCCCCAGACAGGAAGAACACTGAAGCTTTCTTT.

The rearrangement uses TRBV7-8 and TRBJ2-3, with D possibly TRBD2 on 5 matching bases. The CDR3 totals 12 residues. The V and J ends lost 4 bases and 4 bases respectively, with 6 bases between them. Germline V gene sequence: CDR1 SGHVS, CDR2 FQNEAQ. CDR3 DNA: TGTGCCAGCAGCTCGAGGGCAGATACGCAGTATTTT. It yields the protein CASSSRADTQYF.

The chain is built from TRBV2 and TRBJ2-6, with no clear D. With 4 bases removed from V and 3 bases from J, the gap between germline ends came to 4 bases. Germline-derived CDR1 and CDR2 are SNHLY and FYNNEI. The CDR3 has 13 amino acids. The CDR3 DNA sequence: TGTGCCAGCAGTGGGGTTGGGGCCAACGTCCTGACTTTC. Translated: CASSGVGANVLTF.

The chain has TRBV5-4 and TRBJ2-6; no clear D. This CDR3 contains 16 residues. V was pared by 4 bases and J by 2 bases, with 13 bases between. Germline V lookup: CDR1 SGHNT, CDR2 YYREEE (reference sequence). The CDR3 DNA reads as TGTGCCAGCAGCCCTGCCTCATATGCTGGGGCCAACGTCCTGACTTTC. Translating it yields CASSPASYAGANVLTF.

The chain is built from TRBV9 and TRBJ1-1; possible D gene TRBD1, 5 bases. CDR3 length: 14 residues. Germline CDR1 SGDLS, CDR2 YYNGEE. V lost 4 bases and J lost 4, with 14 bases in between. The CDR3 nucleotides are TGTGCCAGCAGCTCACGCGACGGGGGCACTGAAGCTTTCTTT. Translation gives CASSSRDGGTEAFF.

The gene calls are TRBV7-9 and TRBJ2-1, with D possibly being TRBD2 (6 bases). The V end was cut by 5 bases, the J end by 8 bases, with 25 bases between. The germline V gene encodes CDR1 SEHNR and CDR2 FQNEAQ (reference sequence). The CDR3 totals 17 residues. The CDR3 loop reads CASSPLWGRGGADEQFF. DNA for the CDR3: TGTGCCAGCAGCCCCTTATGGGGTAGAGGAGGGGCTGATGAGCAGTTCTTC. Filled out from reference TRBV7-9 and TRBJ2-1, the complete variable domain reads DTGVSQNPRHKITKRGQNVTFRCDPISEHNRLYWYRQTLGQGPEFLTYFQNEAQLEKSRLLSDRFSAERPKGSFSTLEIQRTEQGDSAMYLCASSPLWGRGGADEQFFGPGTRLTVL.

The chain uses TRBV19 and TRBJ1-4; perhaps TRBD1 as D (5 bases). CDR3 length: 12 residues. Trimming cost V 9 bases and J 6 bases, with 11 bases left between them. Germline V CDR1 and CDR2: LNHDA, SQIVND (reference sequence). The CDR3 reads CASRGGDEKLFF. For the CDR3, the DNA is TGTGCCAGCCGTGGGGGAGATGAAAAACTGTTTTTT.

The chain combines TRBV11-2 with TRBJ2-3, with 8 nucleotides matching TRBD2. Germline V gene lookup returns CDR1 SGHAT and CDR2 FQNNGV. The CDR3 consists of 14 residues. V dropped 1 base and J dropped 5; count of bases not matched to a gene: 2. DNA of the CDR3: TGTGCCAGCAGCTTAGTGGGACTAGGAGATACGCAGTATTTT. This codes for CASSLVGLGDTQYF. The whole variable domain, remainder taken from reference TRBV11-2 and TRBJ2-3, is EAGVAQSPRYKIIEKRQSVAFWCNPISGHATLYWYQQILGQGPKLLIQFQNNGVVDDSQLPKDRFSAERLKGVDSTLKIQPAKLEDSAVYLCASSLVGLGDTQYFGPGTRLTVL.

This clone is medium-sized. The J gene is TRBJ2-1, the V gene TRBV5-4, with D tentatively TRBD2 (5 bases). Germline V lookup: CDR1 SGHNT, CDR2 YYREEE (reference sequence). This CDR3 is 13 amino acids long. V was pared by 4 bases and J by 5 bases, with 10 bases between. CDR3 region: CASSGVGDNEQFF. Here the CDR3 DNA reads TGTGCCAGCAGCGGCGTGGGAGACAATGAGCAGTTCTTC.

The chain combines TRBV29-1 with TRBJ1-1, with a tentative D call TRBD1 (6 bases). The CDR3 is 13 residues long. Germline CDR1 reads SQVTM; CDR2 reads ANQGSEA. Trimming left V 8 bases short and J 1 base short, with 14 bases between. DNA of the CDR3: TGCAGCACCAAGGGGGGCGGGAACACTGAAGCTTTCTTT. It yields the protein CSTKGGGNTEAFF.

The CDR3 region is CASSSLAGYYNEQFF. CDR3 bases: TGTGCCAGCAGCTCCCTAGCGGGATATTACAATGAGCAGTTCTTC. The gene calls are TRBV5-4 and TRBJ2-1; TRBD2 aligns across 9 bases. This CDR3 region has 15 residues. The V gene's germline CDR1 is SGHNT and CDR2 YYREEE (reference sequence). Trimming took 3 bases from V and 4 from J; bases not matched to a gene: 5. The entire variable domain, with the rest obtained from reference TRBV5-4 and TRBJ2-1, is as follows: ETGVTQSPTHLIKTRGQQVTLRCSSQSGHNTVSWYQQALGQGPQFIFQYYREEENGRGNFPPRFSGLQFPNYSSELNVNALELDDSALYLCASSSLAGYYNEQFFGPGTRLTVL.

J is TRBJ2-7 and V is TRBV13, with 7 bases matching TRBD2. Germline V CDR1 and CDR2: PRHDT, FYEKMQ (reference sequence). CDR3 length: 14 amino acids. Losses at the gene ends were 4 bases for V and 7 bases for J; bases not matched to a gene: 10. The CDR3: CASSSQKGSGEQYV. The CDR3 DNA sequence: TGTGCCAGCAGCTCGCAAAAGGGTAGCGGGGAGCAGTACGTC.

In this sample, this clone turned up once. The V gene is TRBV7-9, the J gene TRBJ2-3; 8 nucleotides match TRBD2. Looked up from germline, CDR1 is SEHNR and CDR2 is FQNEAQ (reference sequence). J was trimmed by 2 bases and V by 5 bases; bases with no gene match: 9. The CDR3 runs to 16 residues. In DNA, the CDR3 is TGTGCCAGCAGCCACGGGGGGGCAGGGTACACAGATACGCAGTATTTT. It is translated as CASSHGGAGYTDTQYF.

In its sample, this clone was seen once. In nucleotides, the CDR3 is TGTGCCAGCAGTTCACAGGTGGTGAACACTGAAGCTTTCTTT. Its protein product is CASSSQVVNTEAFF. The chain employs TRBV6-6 and TRBJ1-1; tentatively, D is TRBD1 (5 bases). The germline V gene has CDR1 MNHNY and CDR2 SVGAGI (reference sequence). The CDR3 contains 14 residues. V dropped 4 bases and J dropped 0 bases, with 9 bases sitting between them.

This chain connects TRBV4-2 to TRBJ1-1; perhaps TRBD1 as D (5 bases). V lost 4 bases, J lost 0 bases, and 12 bases lay in between. This CDR3 contains 15 residues. CDR1 is LGHNA and CDR2 is YNFKEQ in the germline V gene. The CDR3 sequence: CASSPQKGMNTEAFF. The CDR3 DNA follows: TGTGCCAGCAGCCCCCAAAAGGGGATGAACACTGAAGCTTTCTTT.

The rearrangement joins TRBV5-4 to TRBJ2-3, with 7 bases matching TRBD2. CDR3 length: 15 amino acids. The V gene end was trimmed by 9 bases and the J gene end by 5 bases; junction bases not matched to a gene: 15. Looked up from germline, CDR1 is SGHNT and CDR2 is YYREEE (reference sequence). The CDR3 nucleotides are TGTGCCATAACCGCGGGGGAGACACAGTTAGATACGCAGTATTTT. It yields the protein CAITAGETQLDTQYF.

By share of the sample, this clone is medium-sized (0.01 to 0.1%). The chain is built from TRBV7-3 and TRBJ2-1; 8 bases match TRBD2. Germline CDR1 SGHTA, CDR2 FQGTGA. CDR3 size: 14 residues. J lost 7 bases, V lost 4 bases, and 6 bases had no gene match. The CDR3 is CASSWNGGANEQFF. CDR3 nucleotides: TGTGCCAGCAGCTGGAACGGGGGGGCAAATGAGCAGTTCTTC. The variable domain in full, completed from reference TRBV7-3 and TRBJ2-1, reads GAGVSQTPSNKVTEKGKYVELRCDPISGHTALYWYRQSLGQGPEFLIYFQGTGAADDSGLPNDRFFAVRPEGSVSTLKIQRTERGDSAVYLCASSWNGGANEQFFGPGTRLTVL.

The rearrangement links TRBV11-3 to TRBJ2-1; maybe TRBD1 (5 bases). The V and J ends lost 6 bases and 5 bases respectively, with 20 bases between them. The CDR3 has 16 residues. Per the germline V gene, CDR1 is SGHNT and CDR2 is YENEEA. The DNA of the CDR3 is TGTGCCAGCAGTCCACGAGACGGACATAGAAACAATGAGCAGTTCTTC. It codes for CASSPRDGHRNNEQFF.

The chain has TRBV10-1 and TRBJ2-3; 7 nucleotides line up with TRBD2. Germline lookup yields CDR1 WNHNN and CDR2 SYGVQD (reference sequence). V shed 8 bases, J shed 2 bases, and the junction held 10 bases outside the gene matches. This CDR3 is built from 15 residues. The CDR3 sequence: CASGSGTTDTDTQYF. CDR3 DNA sequence: TGCGCCAGCGGGTCCGGGACTACGGACACAGATACGCAGTATTTT.

The gene calls are TRBV5-4 and TRBJ2-2, with D tentatively TRBD1 (6 bases). Per germline, CDR1 SGHNT and CDR2 YYREEE (reference sequence). The CDR3 totals 14 residues. V lost 2 bases and J 4 bases, leaving 9 bases between the germline ends. The CDR3 nucleotides read TGTGCCAGCAGCTTACAGGGTGTCACCGGGGAGCTGTTTTTT. Translated, it gives CASSLQGVTGELFF.

This chain links TRBV28 with TRBJ1-5; D gene ambiguous. From germline, CDR1 is MDHEN and CDR2 SYDVKM. Deletions cut 3 bases from V and 5 bases from J, with 8 bases between. The CDR3 is 13 residues long. DNA of the CDR3: TGTGCCAGCAGTTTTGCGTGGTATCAGCCCCAGCATTTT. Translating gives CASSFAWYQPQHF.